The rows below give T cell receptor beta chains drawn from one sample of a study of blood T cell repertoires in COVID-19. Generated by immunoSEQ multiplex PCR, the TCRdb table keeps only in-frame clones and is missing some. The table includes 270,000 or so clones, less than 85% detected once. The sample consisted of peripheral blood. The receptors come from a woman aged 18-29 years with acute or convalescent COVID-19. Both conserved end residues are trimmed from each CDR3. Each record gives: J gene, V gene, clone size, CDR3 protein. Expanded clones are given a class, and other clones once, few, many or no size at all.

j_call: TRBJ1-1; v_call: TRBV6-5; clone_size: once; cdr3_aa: ASRSGGARTEAF
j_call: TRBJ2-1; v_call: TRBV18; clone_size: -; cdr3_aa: ASSPPQGNEQF
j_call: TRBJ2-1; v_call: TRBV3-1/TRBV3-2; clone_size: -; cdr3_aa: ASSQGGLNRLNEQF
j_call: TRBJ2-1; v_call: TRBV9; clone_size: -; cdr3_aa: ASSVDGGMGLESNEQF
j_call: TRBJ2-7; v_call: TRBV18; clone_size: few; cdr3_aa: ASSPSSYEQY
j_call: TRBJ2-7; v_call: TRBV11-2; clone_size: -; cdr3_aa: ASSPRQGPGDEQY
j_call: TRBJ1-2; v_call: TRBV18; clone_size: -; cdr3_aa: ASSMVGLDGYT
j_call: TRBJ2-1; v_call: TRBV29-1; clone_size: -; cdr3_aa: SVEDLWGGPTYNEQF
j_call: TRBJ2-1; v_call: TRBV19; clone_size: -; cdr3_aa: ASSRKTGTGSYNEQF
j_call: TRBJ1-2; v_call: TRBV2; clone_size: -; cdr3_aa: ASSAEPGYT
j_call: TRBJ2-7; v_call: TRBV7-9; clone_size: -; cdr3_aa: ASRPQGAGEQY
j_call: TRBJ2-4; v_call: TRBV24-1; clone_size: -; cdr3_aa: ATSGSTGLAKNIQY
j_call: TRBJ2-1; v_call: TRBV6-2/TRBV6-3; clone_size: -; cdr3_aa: ASSYSIPLNEQF
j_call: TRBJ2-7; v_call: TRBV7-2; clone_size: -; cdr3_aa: ASSSRGREVHEQY
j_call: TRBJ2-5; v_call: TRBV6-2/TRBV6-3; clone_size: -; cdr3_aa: ASSPGLAFFGATQY
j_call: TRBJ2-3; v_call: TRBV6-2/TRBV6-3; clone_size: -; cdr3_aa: ASSSPGLRTDTQY
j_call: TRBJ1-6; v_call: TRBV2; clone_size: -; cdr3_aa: ASSEPRAGRDSPLH
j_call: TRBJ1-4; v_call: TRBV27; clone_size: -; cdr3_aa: ASMGHGGSEKLF
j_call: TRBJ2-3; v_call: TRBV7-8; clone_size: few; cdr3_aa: ASSLGTTTDTQY
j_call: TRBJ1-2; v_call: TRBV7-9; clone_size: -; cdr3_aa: ASTGQRDYGYT
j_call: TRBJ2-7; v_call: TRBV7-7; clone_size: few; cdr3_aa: ASSLFQGASYEQY
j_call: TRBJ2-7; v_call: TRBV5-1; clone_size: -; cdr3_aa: ASSGQTGGYEQY
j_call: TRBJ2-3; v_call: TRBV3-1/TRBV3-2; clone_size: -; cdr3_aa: ASSQFGSDTQY
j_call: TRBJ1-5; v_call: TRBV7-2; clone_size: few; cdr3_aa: ASSLPGRGQPQH
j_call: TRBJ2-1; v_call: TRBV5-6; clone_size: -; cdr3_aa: ASSLVAGGSYNEQF
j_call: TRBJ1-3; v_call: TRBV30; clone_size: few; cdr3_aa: AWSTGGESGNTIY
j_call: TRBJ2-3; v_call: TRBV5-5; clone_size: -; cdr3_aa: ASSLAGAPGTDTQY
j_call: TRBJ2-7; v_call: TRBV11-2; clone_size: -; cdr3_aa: ASSQSDGAPYEQY
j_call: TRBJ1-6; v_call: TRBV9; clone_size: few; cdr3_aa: ASSPRQGAVNSPLH
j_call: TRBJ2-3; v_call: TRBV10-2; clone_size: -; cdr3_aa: ASSVGIAGGGDPDTQY
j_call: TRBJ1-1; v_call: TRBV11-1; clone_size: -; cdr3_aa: ASSFGQGNTEAF
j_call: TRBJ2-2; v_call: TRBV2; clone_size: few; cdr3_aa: ASSSDRANTGELF
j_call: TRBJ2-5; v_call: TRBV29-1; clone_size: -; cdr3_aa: SVEFYTGGHQETQY
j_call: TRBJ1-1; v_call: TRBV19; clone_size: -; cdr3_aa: ASSTSINTEAF